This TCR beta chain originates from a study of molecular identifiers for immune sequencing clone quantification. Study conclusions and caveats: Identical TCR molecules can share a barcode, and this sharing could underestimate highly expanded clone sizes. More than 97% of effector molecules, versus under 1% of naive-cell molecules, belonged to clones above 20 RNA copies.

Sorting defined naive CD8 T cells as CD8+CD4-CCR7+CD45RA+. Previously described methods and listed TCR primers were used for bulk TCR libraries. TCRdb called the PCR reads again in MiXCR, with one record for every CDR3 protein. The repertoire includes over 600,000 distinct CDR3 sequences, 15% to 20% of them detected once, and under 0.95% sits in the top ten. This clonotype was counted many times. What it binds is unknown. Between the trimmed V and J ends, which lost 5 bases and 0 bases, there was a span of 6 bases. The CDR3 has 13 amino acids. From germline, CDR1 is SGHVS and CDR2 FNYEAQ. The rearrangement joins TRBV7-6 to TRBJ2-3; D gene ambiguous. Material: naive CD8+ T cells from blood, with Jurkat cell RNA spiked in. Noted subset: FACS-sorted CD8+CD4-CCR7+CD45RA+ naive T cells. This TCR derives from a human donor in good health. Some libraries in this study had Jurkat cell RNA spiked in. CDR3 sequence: CASSTMSTDTQYF. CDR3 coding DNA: TGTGCCAGCAGCACCATGAGCACAGATACGCAGTATTTT.